The 16 T cell receptor beta chains in this list originate from one sample, sequenced in a study of blood T cell repertoires in COVID-19. The assay was immunoSEQ multiplex PCR, and TCRdb's table has in-frame clones only and misses some. The sample shows under 85,000 clones, approximately 91% of them seen only once. Sequenced: peripheral blood. These receptors were collected from a man between 65 and 79 years old with acute or convalescent COVID-19.

The chain employs TRBV3-1 (or the pseudogene TRBV3-2) and TRBJ1-1, with D possibly TRBD1 on 6 matching bases. CDR3 length: 16 residues. From germline, CDR1 is LGHDT and CDR2 YNNKEL (reference sequence). V was shortened by 3 bases and J by 0 bases, with 14 bases between the two germline ends. In nucleotides, the CDR3 is TGTGCCAGCAGCCAGGCTCGGACAGCACTGAACACTGAAGCTTTCTTT. Protein: CASSQARTALNTEAFF.

The J gene is TRBJ2-4, the V gene TRBV10-3; 8 positions match TRBD2. Unmatched junction bases numbered 6, after V lost 6 bases and J lost 5 bases. CDR3 length: 14 amino acids. Germline CDR1 reads ENHRY; CDR2 reads SYGVKD. CDR3 nucleotides: TGTGCCATCAGGGGCGGGACTAGTGAAAACATTCAGTACTTC. Its translation is CAIRGGTSENIQYF.

This clone was seen a handful of times. V usage is TRBV10-3 and J usage is TRBJ2-7; D is unclear. Germline CDR1 is ENHRY and CDR2 is SYGVKD. V lost 6 bases and J lost 0, with 12 bases in between. The CDR3 contains 14 residues. CDR3 protein: CAIRLTTTSYEQYF. The CDR3 nucleotides read TGTGCCATCAGATTAACTACTACCTCCTACGAGCAGTACTTC.

This rearrangement joins TRBV7-9 to TRBJ1-3; TRBD1 agrees at 8 bases. V shed 5 bases, J shed 4 bases, and the junction held 7 bases outside the gene matches. The CDR3 sequence is 15 residues long. Germline loops: CDR1 SEHNR, CDR2 FQNEAQ (reference sequence). CDR3 in amino acids: CASSNGQGAGNTIYF. The CDR3 DNA follows: TGTGCCAGCAGCAATGGACAGGGAGCGGGAAACACCATATATTTT. The full variable domain, in which reference TRBV7-9 and TRBJ1-3 provide the parts outside the CDR3, is DTGVSQNPRHKITKRGQNVTFRCDPISEHNRLYWYRQTLGQGPEFLTYFQNEAQLEKSRLLSDRFSAERPKGSFSTLEIQRTEQGDSAMYLCASSNGQGAGNTIYFGEGSWLTVV.

The chain joins TRBV5-8 to TRBJ1-4; no firm D call. The CDR3 sequence is 15 residues long. Trimming pared 3 bases from V and 10 bases from J, leaving 19 bases between. Germline V CDR1 and CDR2: SGHTS, YDEGEE. The CDR3 loop reads CASSWGGQDAVKLFF. Here the CDR3 DNA reads TGTGCCAGCAGCTGGGGAGGGCAGGATGCGGTAAAACTGTTTTTT.

The chain is built from TRBV11-2 and TRBJ2-1; 7 nucleotides align to TRBD2. From germline, CDR1 is SGHAT and CDR2 FQNNGV. There are 15 residues in the CDR3. Trimming cost V 2 bases and J 7 bases; bases outside gene matches: 8. CDR3 nucleotide sequence: TGTGCCAGCAGCTTATCGGCGGGAGTCATTAATGAGCAGTTCTTC. It encodes CASSLSAGVINEQFF.

The chain has TRBV12-3 or TRBV12-4 and TRBJ2-2, with D unclear. The length of the CDR3 is 13 residues. Trimming removed 5 bases from V and 6 bases from J, with 10 bases in between. This CDR3 reads CASSPQISGELFF. The DNA of the CDR3 is TGTGCCAGCAGTCCCCAGATCTCCGGGGAGCTGTTTTTT.

This chain connects TRBV28 to TRBJ1-4, with D possibly TRBD1 on 5 matching bases. CDR1 is MDHEN, CDR2 SYDVKM, per germline. The CDR3 spans 15 residues. Trimming removed 2 bases from V and 0 bases from J, with 7 bases in between. CDR3 in amino acids: CASSLGGATNEKLFF. CDR3 nucleotides: TGTGCCAGCAGTTTAGGAGGGGCAACTAATGAAAAACTGTTTTTT.

A single count supports this clone. The V call is TRBV28, the J call TRBJ1-1; 10 nucleotides line up with TRBD1. The germline gives CDR1 MDHEN, CDR2 SYDVKM. The CDR3 consists of 12 residues. V trimming: 6 bases; J trimming: 9 bases; junction bases outside the gene matches: 4. CDR3 in amino acids: CASSQGQGKAFF. In DNA, the CDR3 is TGTGCCAGCAGCCAGGGACAGGGGAAAGCTTTCTTT.

J is TRBJ1-3 and V is TRBV6-4; D is possibly TRBD1 (6 bases). Trimming took 8 bases from V and 1 from J, leaving 12 bases between them. Germline CDR1 and CDR2: MRHNA and SNTAGT. The CDR3 has 14 residues. The CDR3 region is CASPQGFSGNTIYF. The CDR3 DNA reads TGTGCCAGCCCACAGGGTTTTTCTGGAAACACCATATATTTT.

The J gene is TRBJ1-2, the V gene TRBV28; D is uncertain. V gave up 6 bases and J gave up 8 bases, with 22 bases separating them. The CDR3 extends over 15 amino acids. The V gene's germline CDR1 is MDHEN and CDR2 SYDVKM. CDR3 amino acids: CASSETSVRGRGYTF. The CDR3, as DNA: TGTGCCAGCAGCGAAACCTCCGTTCGGGGTCGGGGCTACACCTTC.

The CDR3 coding sequence is TGTGCCAGCAGCCTAACGGCGGGTTACGAGCAGTACTTC. Protein sequence: CASSLTAGYEQYF. The V call is TRBV11-1, the J call TRBJ2-7, with D perhaps TRBD2 (5 bases). This CDR3 is built from 13 residues. CDR1 is SGHAT, CDR2 FQDESV, per germline (reference sequence). V was trimmed by 5 bases and J by 4 bases, leaving 12 bases between them.

The V and J genes are TRBV5-1 and TRBJ2-3, with 12 bases identical to TRBD2. Germline V gene data show CDR1 as SGHRS and CDR2 as YFSETQ. Trimming took 3 bases from V and 5 from J; bases not matched to a gene: 4. This CDR3 is built from 15 residues. Here the CDR3 DNA reads TGCGCCAGCAGCTACCTAGCGGGAGGGAAAGATACGCAGTATTTT. This codes for CASSYLAGGKDTQYF.

This clone has just one count. The chain has TRBV5-1 and TRBJ1-4, with 7 bases that match TRBD1. CDR1 is SGHRS, CDR2 YFSETQ, per germline. With V trimmed by 5 bases and J by 8 bases, 9 bases remained unmatched. CDR3 size: 14 residues. Here the CDR3 reads CASRLTGLAEKLFF. For the CDR3, the DNA is TGCGCCAGCAGGCTGACAGGGTTAGCGGAAAAACTGTTTTTT.

This clone was counted only a few times. The chain joins TRBV10-3 to TRBJ2-7; maybe TRBD1 (6 bases). Germline CDR1 reads ENHRY; CDR2 reads SYGVKD. The V and J ends lost 4 bases and 3 bases respectively, with 16 bases between them. The CDR3 length is 15 residues. CDR3 in amino acids: CAISGHQDRNYEQYF. The CDR3 DNA reads TGTGCCATCAGTGGCCACCAGGACAGAAACTACGAGCAGTACTTC.

The rearrangement joins TRBV10-3 to TRBJ1-6, with D possibly matching TRBD1 (5 bases). V lost 10 bases to trimming and J lost 10 bases, with 11 bases between them. This CDR3 is 11 amino acids long. The germline gives CDR1 ENHRY, CDR2 SYGVKD. CDR3 DNA sequence: TGTGCCACGGGGGGGAAGTCACCCCTCCACTTT. Its protein is CATGGKSPLHF.